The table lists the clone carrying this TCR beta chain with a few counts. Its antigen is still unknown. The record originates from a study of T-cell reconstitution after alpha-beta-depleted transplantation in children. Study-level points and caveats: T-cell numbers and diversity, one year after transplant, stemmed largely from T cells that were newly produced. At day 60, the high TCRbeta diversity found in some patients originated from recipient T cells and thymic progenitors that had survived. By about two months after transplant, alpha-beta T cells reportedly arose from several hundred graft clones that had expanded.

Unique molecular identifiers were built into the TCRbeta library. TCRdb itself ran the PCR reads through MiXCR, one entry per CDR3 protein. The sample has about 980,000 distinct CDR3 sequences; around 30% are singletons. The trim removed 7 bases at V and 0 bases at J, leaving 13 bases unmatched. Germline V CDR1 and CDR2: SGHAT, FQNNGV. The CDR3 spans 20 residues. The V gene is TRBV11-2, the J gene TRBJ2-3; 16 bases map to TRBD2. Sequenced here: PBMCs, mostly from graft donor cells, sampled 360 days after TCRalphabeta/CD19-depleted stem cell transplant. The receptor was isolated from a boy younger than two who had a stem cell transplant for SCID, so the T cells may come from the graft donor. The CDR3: CASTDLRGLAGGPSTDTQYF. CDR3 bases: TGTGCCAGCACCGACCTCAGGGGACTAGCGGGGGGGCCGAGCACAGATACGCAGTATTTT.